This T cell receptor beta chain was identified in a study of blood T cell repertoires in COVID-19. Turning to the study itself: Samples came from the United States, Italy and Spain, spanning acute and convalescent COVID-19.

As handled by the study authors: Estimation of nucleated cell counts was performed using reference gene primer amplification. Using immunoSEQ multiplex PCR, the repertoire was profiled, and TCRdb retains in-frame clones only, with some absent. V and J calls plus clone size are reproduced from that table; the DNA served to infer D and trimming. The sample consists of over 130,000 clones, approximately 80% of them appearing once. The CDR3 sequence is 14 residues long. The trim removed 6 bases at V and 1 base at J, leaving 1 base unmatched. In germline, CDR1 is SNHLY, CDR2 FYNNEI. The chain employs TRBV2 and TRBJ2-3; the match to TRBD2 covers 10 bases. This receptor was taken from a woman at least 80 years old with active or convalescent COVID-19. Sample: peripheral blood. This chain's CDR3 is CASSLAGGTDTQYF. CDR3 nucleotides: TGTGCCAGCAGCCTAGCGGGGGGCACAGATACGCAGTATTTT.